This T cell receptor (beta chain) was observed in a study of T cell clonality in common variable immunodeficiency. Study results and limitations: Patient heterogeneity in the CVID cohort limited correlations between repertoire features and clinical complications. Fewer deletions and N-nucleotide insertions were reportedly seen in common variable immunodeficiency TCR beta sequences.

The protocol was immunoSEQ multiplex PCR, while the TCRdb copy is restricted to in-frame clones and leaves out a portion. The counts give approximately 30,000 clones, none of them seen only once; 3.5% to 4% is held by the top ten. This clone has at least ten counts. Antigen: not known. With the read ending 3 residues before the CDR3 end, the germline J gene is used to fill in that end. The germline V gene has CDR1 LGHNA and CDR2 YNFKEQ. The CDR3 sequence is 12 residues long. V lost 0 bases and J 7 bases, leaving 5 bases between the germline ends. The TCR comes from a person aged 18 to 75 in good health. The material sequenced was peripheral blood mononuclear cells. The J gene is TRBJ2-3, the V gene TRBV4-2; no clear D gene. The sequenced part of the CDR3 DNA is TGTGCCAGCAGCCAAGAGCAGAATACG. This encodes CASSQEQNT. From start to end, the CDR3 is CASSQEQNTQYF.